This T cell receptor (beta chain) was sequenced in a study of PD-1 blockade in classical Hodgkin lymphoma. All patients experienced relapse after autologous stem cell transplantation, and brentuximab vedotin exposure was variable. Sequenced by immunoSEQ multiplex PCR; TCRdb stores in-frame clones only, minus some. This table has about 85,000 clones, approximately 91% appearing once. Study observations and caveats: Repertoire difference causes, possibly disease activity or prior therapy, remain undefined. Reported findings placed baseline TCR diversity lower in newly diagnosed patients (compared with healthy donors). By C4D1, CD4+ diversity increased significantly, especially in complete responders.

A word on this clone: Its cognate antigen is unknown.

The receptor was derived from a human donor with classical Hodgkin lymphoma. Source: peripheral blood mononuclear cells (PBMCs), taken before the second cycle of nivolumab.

CDR3 in amino acids: CASSSTYGNTEAFF. Written as DNA, the CDR3 is TGCGCCAGCAGCTCGACCTATGGGAACACTGAAGCTTTCTTT. V is TRBV5-1 and J is TRBJ1-1; no firm D call. Trimming removed 3 bases at V and 1 base at J, with 10 bases between. Germline assignment: CDR1 SGHRS and CDR2 YFSETQ. This CDR3 has 14 residues. The full variable domain, rest sourced from reference TRBV5-1 and TRBJ1-1, is KAGVTQTPRYLIKTRGQQVTLSCSPISGHRSVSWYQQTPGQGLQFLFEYFSETQRNKGNFPGRFSGRQFSNSRSEMNVSTLELGDSALYLCASSSTYGNTEAFFGQGTRLTVV.